In this sample, the clone carrying this T cell receptor beta chain turned up a few times. Antigen specificity is unknown. The source of the sample is a study of cytomegalovirus exposure and HLA in healthy donors. The PCR ran on 60 Vbeta and 13 Jbeta primers. Clones were sequenced by immunoSEQ multiplex PCR, and TCRdb holds only the in-frame ones, with some missing. Altogether about 60,000 clones are present, around 81% being singletons, with the ten largest covering 6%. The study's findings and limits: Later on, an analysis showed TCR association rates differing by HLA locus, with DRB1 the most and HLA-C the fewest.

The CDR3 is 17 residues long. Germline CDR1 reads LGHNA; CDR2 reads YSLEER. The ends were cut back, 3 bases at V and 4 bases at J, with 21 bases in the middle. The chain links TRBV4-3 to TRBJ1-1; possible D gene TRBD1, 5 bases. Sequenced: PBMCs. The sequence was collected from a male donor in good health and CMV-seronegative. The CDR3 DNA follows: TGCGCCAGCAGCCAGACACTTCAGGGACTGTCGGCCACTGAAGCTTTCTTT. It codes for CASSQTLQGLSATEAFF.